The present entry profiles one T cell receptor beta chain with its context. This entry is derived from a study of CD8+ T cells in alopecia areata. It was cDNA, reverse transcribed from extracted RNA, that served as the sequencing template. The repertoire was sequenced with immunoSEQ multiplex PCR; TCRdb's copy has only in-frame clones and lacks some. The profile shows about 42,000 clones, roughly two thirds of them singletons. V lost 5 bases and J lost 8; bases outside the gene matches: 8. Germline V CDR1 and CDR2: SQVTM, ANQGSEA. The CDR3 sequence is 12 residues long. Treatment in this sample: oral pan-JAK inhibitor, 5-10 mg twice daily. Those with alopecia areata gave lesional scalp punch biopsies and peripheral blood.

The chain joins TRBV29-1 to TRBJ1-2; 7 bases align to TRBD1. This TCR came from a human donor with alopecia areata. Specimen: CD8+ T cells sorted from blood, collected at week 4, from a patient treated with tofacitinib. CDR3: CSVTLTGDGYTF. CDR3 DNA: TGCAGCGTTACTTTAACAGGGGACGGCTACACCTTC.